This T cell receptor beta chain was observed in a study of cytomegalovirus exposure and HLA in healthy donors. The CDR3 loop spans 15 amino acids. After removal of 2 bases from V and 4 bases from J, the junction contained 5 bases not matched to a gene. The germline gives CDR1 MNHNS, CDR2 SASEGT. Study findings and constraints: Cytomegalovirus association was assigned to about 150 TCR beta chains. CMV serostatus was the only immune exposure information that was available.

Healthy bone marrow donors formed the donor group. A note on this clone: Its cognate antigen is unknown.

PCR was performed using 60 Vbeta and 13 Jbeta primers. Data came from immunoSEQ multiplex PCR; TCRdb stores just in-frame clones and leaves some out. The sample includes under 200,000 clones, about four fifths of them seen just once. The source of this sequence is a male donor in good health and CMV-seropositive. The chain recombines TRBV6-1 with TRBJ1-5, with 7 nucleotides matching TRBD1. The sample was PBMCs. CDR3 protein: CASSEWDSVNQPQHF. The CDR3 DNA reads as TGTGCCAGCAGTGAATGGGACAGTGTAAATCAGCCCCAGCATTTT.